The rows below give T cell receptor beta chains drawn from one sample of a study of T-cell reconstitution after alpha-beta-depleted transplantation in children. TCRdb reprocessed the PCR reads via MiXCR and lists one record per CDR3 protein. Of hundreds of thousands of distinct CDR3 sequences detected, around 13% appear once; the ten largest clones hold approximately 0.8%. The sequencing here drew on PBMCs, taken before TCRalphabeta/CD19-depleted stem cell transplant. These receptor sequences come from a girl aged 2-10 years with congenital amegakaryocytic thrombocytopenia, due to receive a stem cell transplant. The CDR3 runs from the conserved cysteine through the conserved F or W. Fields, in order: clone size, J gene, V gene, D gene, CDR3 DNA, CDR3 protein. The D gene is left open where the match is weak. The listing skips clone size in some rows; elsewhere it reads once, few, many or a size class.

many TRBJ2-2 TRBV5-1 TRBD2 TGCGCCAGCAGCTTCAAGCGGGGGACCGGGGAGCTGTTTTTT CASSFKRGTGELFF
many TRBJ2-7 TRBV7-9 NA TGTGCCAGCAGCTTAGTAGGAGGTGGCAGAAACTACGAGCAGTACTTC CASSLVGGGRNYEQYF
few TRBJ2-7 TRBV5-1 NA TGCGCCAGCGCTCAGGTAGGGTCCAAATCCTACGAGCAGTACTTC CASAQVGSKSYEQYF
once TRBJ2-1 TRBV28 TRBD2 TGTGCCAGCAGTTTAACCCCCGTTCTAGCGGTTCAAGAATACAATGAGCAGTTCTTC CASSLTPVLAVQEYNEQFF
few TRBJ1-1 TRBV5-1 NA TGCGCCAGCAGCTTGGGACTGGCATTGGCTGAAGCTTTCTTT CASSLGLALAEAFF
many TRBJ2-1 TRBV5-1 NA TGCGCCAGCAGCTGGATTATAGTGATGGGGTCCTACAATGAGCAGTTCTTC CASSWIIVMGSYNEQFF
many TRBJ2-1 TRBV5-5 NA TGTGCCAGCAGCCCGGAAAGGTACAATGAGCAGTTCTTC CASSPERYNEQFF
many TRBJ2-7 TRBV27 TRBD1 TGTGCCAGCAGTTTAAAGGGACAGCGCTGGGGATACGAGCAGTACTTC CASSLKGQRWGYEQYF
NA TRBJ2-6 TRBV12-3/TRBV12-4 NA TGTGCCAGCAGACCGCAGCCGGGACATAGCAGCTCTGGGGCCAACGTCCTGACTTTC CASRPQPGHSSSGANVLTF
many TRBJ2-2 TRBV5-1 NA TGCGCCAGCAGTCGGGACGGGGCCGACACCGGGGAGCTGTTTTTT CASSRDGADTGELFF
many TRBJ1-6 TRBV6-5 TRBD1 TGTGCCAGCAGTTCGCTGGGGGGGACAGTAGATTCACCCCTCCACTTT CASSSLGGTVDSPLHF
few TRBJ2-3 TRBV5-1 TRBD2 TGCGCCAGCAGCTTGGCTGACTTAGCGGGATCTAGCACAGATACGCAGTATTTT CASSLADLAGSSTDTQYF
many TRBJ2-3 TRBV9 NA TGTGCCAGCAGTCCGGGCTGGGATACGCAGTATTTT CASSPGWDTQYF